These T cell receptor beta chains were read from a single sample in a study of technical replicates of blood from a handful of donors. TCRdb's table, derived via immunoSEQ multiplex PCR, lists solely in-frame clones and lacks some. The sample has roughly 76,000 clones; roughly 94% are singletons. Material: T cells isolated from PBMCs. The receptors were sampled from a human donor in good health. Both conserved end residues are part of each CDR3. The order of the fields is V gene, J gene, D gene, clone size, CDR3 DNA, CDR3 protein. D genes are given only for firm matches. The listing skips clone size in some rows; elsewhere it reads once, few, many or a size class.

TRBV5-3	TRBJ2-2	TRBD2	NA	TGTGCCAGAATCCTTCCCTGGCAAGCGGGGGGGCAAGACACCGGGGAGCTGTTTTTT	CARILPWQAGGQDTGELFF
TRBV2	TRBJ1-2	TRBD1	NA	TGTGCCAGCCGCCTTGGACAGGGGAACTATGGCTACACCTTC	CASRLGQGNYGYTF
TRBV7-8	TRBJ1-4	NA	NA	TGTGCCAGCAGCTTAGCGAGGCCAGAGTATGAAAAACTGTTTTTT	CASSLARPEYEKLFF
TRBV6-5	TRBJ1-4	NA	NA	TGTGCCAGCAGTTACTCGAACAGGGATGAAAAACTGTTTTTT	CASSYSNRDEKLFF
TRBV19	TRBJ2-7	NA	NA	TGTGCCAGTAGTATCGCCCGGGATAGCTCCTACGAGCAGTACTTC	CASSIARDSSYEQYF
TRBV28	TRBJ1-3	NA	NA	TGTGCCAGCAGTTCCTGGGCCGGCGCCGTCTCTGGAAACACCATATATTTT	CASSSWAGAVSGNTIYF
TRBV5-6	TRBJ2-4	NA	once	TGTGCCAGCAGCCAGGGGCTAGCCAAAAACATTCAGTACTTC	CASSQGLAKNIQYF
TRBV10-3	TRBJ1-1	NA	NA	TGTGCCATCAGTACAGGGCCGGGCACTGAAGCTTTCTTT	CAISTGPGTEAFF
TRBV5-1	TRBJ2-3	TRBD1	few	TGCGCCAGCAGCTCGGACGGGACAGGGGGCAGGAGAACGCAGTATTTT	CASSSDGTGGRRTQYF
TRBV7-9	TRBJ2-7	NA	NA	TGTGCCAGCAGCTTAGAGGGCGGGCGGAGCTACGAGCAGTACTTC	CASSLEGGRSYEQYF
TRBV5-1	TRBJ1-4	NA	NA	TGCGCCAGCAGCTTGTATGGAGGTGAAAAACTGTTTTTT	CASSLYGGEKLFF
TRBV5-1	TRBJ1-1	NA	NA	TGCGCCAGCAGCCCCCGCGGGGTTGACACTGAAGCTTTCTTT	CASSPRGVDTEAFF
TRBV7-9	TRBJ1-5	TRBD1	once	TGTGCCAGCAGCCCGGACAGGGGAGACCAGCCCCAGCATTTT	CASSPDRGDQPQHF
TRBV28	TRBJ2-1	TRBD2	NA	TGTGCCAGCAGTTTCGTCTCGCCGTTACGCGGGAGCCCCTACAATGAGCAGTTCTTC	CASSFVSPLRGSPYNEQFF
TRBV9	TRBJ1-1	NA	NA	TGTGCCAGCAGCGTAGAGGGGCAGCTCACTGAAGCTTTCTTT	CASSVEGQLTEAFF
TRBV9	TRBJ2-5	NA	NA	TGTGCCAGCAGCGTAGGGCGGTCCCAAGAGACCCAGTACTTC	CASSVGRSQETQYF
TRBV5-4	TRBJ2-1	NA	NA	TGTGCCAGCAGCTACGTTCGGGGGAAGTCCTACAATGAGCAGTTCTTC	CASSYVRGKSYNEQFF
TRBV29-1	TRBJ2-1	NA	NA	TGCAGCGTTGAGCAGGGAGGCACGTACAATGAGCAGTTCTTC	CSVEQGGTYNEQFF
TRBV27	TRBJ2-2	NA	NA	TGTGCCAGCAGTTCCCCAGGGTCCGTGGAGCTGTTTTTT	CASSSPGSVELFF
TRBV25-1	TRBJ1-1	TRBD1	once	TGTGCCAGCAGTGAAGAGTCGGCAGGGGGTAAGGCTTTCTTT	CASSEESAGGKAFF
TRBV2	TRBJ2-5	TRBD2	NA	TGTGCCAGCTCCCAACAGGGGGCACGACTAGCGGGAGGGCTCCAAGAGACCCAGTACTTC	CASSQQGARLAGGLQETQYF
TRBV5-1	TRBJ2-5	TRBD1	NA	TGCGCCAGCAGCTTGGGAACAGGGGGAGAGACCCAGTACTTC	CASSLGTGGETQYF
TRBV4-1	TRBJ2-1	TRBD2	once	TGCGCCAGCAGCCAAGCTAGGAGGGAGGGGTCCTACAATGAGCAGTTCTTC	CASSQARREGSYNEQFF
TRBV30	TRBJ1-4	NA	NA	TGTGCCTGGAGCGGAGGGACCTCAACTAATGAAAAACTGTTTTTT	CAWSGGTSTNEKLFF
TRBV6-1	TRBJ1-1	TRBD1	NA	TGTGCCAGCACGGGTCACCAAGGGGGCCCCAAAGCTTTCTTT	CASTGHQGGPKAFF
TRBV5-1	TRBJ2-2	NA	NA	TGCGCCAGCAGCGCCGGGACAACCACCGGGGAGCTGTTTTTT	CASSAGTTTGELFF
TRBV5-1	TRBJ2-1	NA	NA	TGCGCCAGCAGCTTGGAGTACGGGAGCGCCTACAATGAGCAGTTCTTC	CASSLEYGSAYNEQFF
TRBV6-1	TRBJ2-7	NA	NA	TGTGCCAGCAGTGAAGGAGGCGAGCAGTACTTC	CASSEGGEQYF
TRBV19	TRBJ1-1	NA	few	TGTGCCAGTAGTATGTGGGGGCTAAGTGAAGCTTTCTTT	CASSMWGLSEAFF
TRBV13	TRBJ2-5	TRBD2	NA	TGTGCCAGCAGCCCTGGGAGGGTCCAAGAGACCCAGTACTTC	CASSPGRVQETQYF
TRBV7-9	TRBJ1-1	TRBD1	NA	TGTGCCAGCAGCTGGGGGGACAGTGAAGCTTTCTTT	CASSWGDSEAFF
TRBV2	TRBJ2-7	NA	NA	TGTGCCAGCAGTGACAGTATTAACTCCTACGAGCAGTACTTC	CASSDSINSYEQYF
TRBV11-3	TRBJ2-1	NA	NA	TGTGCCAGCAGCCCCCCCGGGAATGAGCAGTTCTTC	CASSPPGNEQFF